This TCR beta chain emerged from a study of low-dose radiotherapy and immunotherapy resistance in tumors. Study overall: Every 2 weeks, cohort 1 got 0.5 Gy, reaching 6.5 Gy to the planning target volume. On an every-two-weeks schedule, patients received intravenous nivolumab 240 mg, along with ipilimumab 1 mg/kg every six weeks.

With TRAV- and TRBV-specific primers, first-strand cDNA was made, covering the alpha and beta chains. A constant-region primer paired with the V-primer adapter amplified TCRs over about 19 PCR cycles. mRNA isolates were amplified via in vitro transcription. TCRdb analysed the reads with MiXCR anew, one entry per CDR3 protein. Here the sample spans 31,000 or so distinct CDR3 sequences, about 53% being singletons. Germline V CDR1 and CDR2: MRHNA, SNTAGT. Between the trimmed V and J ends, which lost 6 bases and 8 bases, there was a span of 17 bases. The CDR3 is made up of 14 amino acids. Described time point: after trial treatment. Indicated treatment: LDRT plus nivolumab, ipilimumab, low-dose cyclophosphamide and aspirin (RACIN trial). Every donor's regimen consisted of nivolumab, ipilimumab, aspirin, low-dose cyclophosphamide and low-dose radiotherapy.

The TCR originated in a male donor with gallbladder cancer. The chain employs TRBV6-4 and TRBJ2-1; D may be TRBD2 (6 bases). The sequences come from PBMCs, collected after low-dose radiotherapy plus immunotherapy. The DNA for the CDR3 is TGTGCCAGCAGCCCGAGCCCGGGGGTCGATGAGCAGTTCTTC. This codes for CASSPSPGVDEQFF.